This TCR beta chain stems from a study of T cells in Graves' hyperthyroidism and ophthalmopathy. RNA transcripts provided the source from which TCR beta CDR3 regions were amplified. HTBI primers drove first-round RT-PCR of the TCR CDR3. TCRdb re-called the multiplex PCR reads with MiXCR, one entry per CDR3 protein. The table shows about 570,000 distinct CDR3 sequences, with around 42% occurring only once. Study-wide findings and caveats: Prediction of ophthalmopathy progression came a median around 6 months pre-onset. Blood also showed most of the thyroid clonotypes that were expanded above 0.001. Ophthalmopathy and stable hyperthyroidism were separated by a 13 V-J model.

This clonotype showed up just a few times. Antigen: not known. Germline values: CDR1 SQVTM, CDR2 ANQGSEA. Trimming removed 4 bases from V and 0 bases from J, with 18 bases in between. The CDR3 extends over 16 amino acids. Diagnoses rested on clinical symptoms, serum thyroxine and TRAb, thyroid ultrasound and orbital computed tomography. The sample comprised peripheral blood or thyroid tissue (not recorded which). V usage is TRBV29-1 and J usage is TRBJ1-1; D is uncertain. The source is an adult woman with Graves' disease, either hyperthyroidism or ophthalmopathy (not recorded which). CDR3 amino acids: CSVVLSGARMNTEAFF. The CDR3 DNA sequence: TGCAGCGTTGTTTTAAGCGGAGCACGCATGAACACTGAAGCTTTCTTT.